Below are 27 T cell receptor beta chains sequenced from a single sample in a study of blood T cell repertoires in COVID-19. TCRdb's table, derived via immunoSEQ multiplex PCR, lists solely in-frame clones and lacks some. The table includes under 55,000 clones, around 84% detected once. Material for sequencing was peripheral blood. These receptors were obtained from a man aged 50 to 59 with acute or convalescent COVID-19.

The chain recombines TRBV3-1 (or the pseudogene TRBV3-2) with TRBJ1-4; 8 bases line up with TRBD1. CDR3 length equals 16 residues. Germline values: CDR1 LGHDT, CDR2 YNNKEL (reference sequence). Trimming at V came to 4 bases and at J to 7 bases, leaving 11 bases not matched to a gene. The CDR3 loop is CASSPKWSDRVEKLFF. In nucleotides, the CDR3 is TGTGCCAGCAGCCCTAAGTGGTCGGACAGGGTTGAAAAACTGTTTTTT.

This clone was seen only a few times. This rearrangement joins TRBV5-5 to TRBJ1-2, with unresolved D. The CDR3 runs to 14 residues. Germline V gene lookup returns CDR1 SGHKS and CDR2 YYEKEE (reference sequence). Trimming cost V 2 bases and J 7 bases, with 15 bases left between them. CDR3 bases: TGTGCCAGCAGCTTCGGGCAGGCGGCGGGTGGCTACACCTTC. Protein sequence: CASSFGQAAGGYTF.

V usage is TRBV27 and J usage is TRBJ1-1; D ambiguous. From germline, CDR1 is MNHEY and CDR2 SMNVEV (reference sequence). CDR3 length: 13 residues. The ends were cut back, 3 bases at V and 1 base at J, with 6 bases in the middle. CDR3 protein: CASSFSGNTEAFF. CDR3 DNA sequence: TGTGCCAGCAGTTTCTCGGGGAACACTGAAGCTTTCTTT.

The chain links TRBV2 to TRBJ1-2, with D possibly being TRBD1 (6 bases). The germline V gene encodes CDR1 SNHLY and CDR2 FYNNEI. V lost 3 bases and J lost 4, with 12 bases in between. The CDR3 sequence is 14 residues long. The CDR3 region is CASSERGATYGYTF. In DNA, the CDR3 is TGTGCCAGCAGTGAGCGGGGGGCGACCTATGGCTACACCTTC.

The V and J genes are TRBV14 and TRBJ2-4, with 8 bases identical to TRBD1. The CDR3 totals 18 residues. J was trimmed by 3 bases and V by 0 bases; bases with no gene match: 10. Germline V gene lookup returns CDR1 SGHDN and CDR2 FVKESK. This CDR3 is CASSQEPPGQVNKNIQYF. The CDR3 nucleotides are TGTGCCAGCAGCCAAGAACCTCCGGGACAGGTGAACAAAAACATTCAGTACTTC.

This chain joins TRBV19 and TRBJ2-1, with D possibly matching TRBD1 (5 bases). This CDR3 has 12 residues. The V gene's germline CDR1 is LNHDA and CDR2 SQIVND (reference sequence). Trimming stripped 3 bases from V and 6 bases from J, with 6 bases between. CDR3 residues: CASSIRANEQFF. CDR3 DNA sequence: TGTGCCAGTAGTATCAGGGCCAATGAGCAGTTCTTC. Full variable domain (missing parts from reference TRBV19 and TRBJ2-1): DGGITQSPKYLFRKEGQNVTLSCEQNLNHDAMYWYRQDPGQGLRLIYYSQIVNDFQKGDIAEGYSVSREKKESFPLTVTSAQKNPTAFYLCASSIRANEQFFGPGTRLTVL.

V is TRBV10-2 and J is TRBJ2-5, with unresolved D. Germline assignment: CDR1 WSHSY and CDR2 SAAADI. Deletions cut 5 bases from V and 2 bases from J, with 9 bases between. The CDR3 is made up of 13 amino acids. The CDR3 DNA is TGCGCCAGCAGTCGACAACGTCAAGAGACCCAGTACTTC. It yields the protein CASSRQRQETQYF.

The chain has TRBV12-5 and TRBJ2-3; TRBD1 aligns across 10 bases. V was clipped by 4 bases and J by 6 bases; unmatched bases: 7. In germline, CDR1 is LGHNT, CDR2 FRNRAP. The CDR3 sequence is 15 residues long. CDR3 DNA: TGTGCTAGTGGTTACGGGACAGGGGTCGGGGATACGCAGTATTTT. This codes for CASGYGTGVGDTQYF.

CDR3 protein: CASSIATGGNQPQHF. Here the CDR3 DNA reads TGTGCCAGTAGTATTGCGACAGGGGGCAATCAGCCCCAGCATTTT. V and J are TRBV19 and TRBJ1-5, with 8 positions matching TRBD1. CDR1 is LNHDA and CDR2 is SQIVND in the germline V gene (reference sequence). V gave up 3 bases and J gave up 2 bases; unmatched junction bases: 3. There are 15 residues in the CDR3.

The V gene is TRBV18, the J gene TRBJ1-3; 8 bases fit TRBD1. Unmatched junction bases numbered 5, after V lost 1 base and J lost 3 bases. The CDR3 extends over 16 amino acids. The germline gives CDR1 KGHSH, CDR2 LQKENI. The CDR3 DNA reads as TGTGCCAGCTCACCACGGACAGGGAGTCATGGAAACACCATATATTTT. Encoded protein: CASSPRTGSHGNTIYF.

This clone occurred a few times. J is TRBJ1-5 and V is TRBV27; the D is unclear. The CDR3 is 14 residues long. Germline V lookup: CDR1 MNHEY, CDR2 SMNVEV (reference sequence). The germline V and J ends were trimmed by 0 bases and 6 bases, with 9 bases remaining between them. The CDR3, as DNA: TGTGCCAGCAGTTTATCAGCGGGAATTCAGCCCCAGCATTTT. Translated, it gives CASSLSAGIQPQHF.

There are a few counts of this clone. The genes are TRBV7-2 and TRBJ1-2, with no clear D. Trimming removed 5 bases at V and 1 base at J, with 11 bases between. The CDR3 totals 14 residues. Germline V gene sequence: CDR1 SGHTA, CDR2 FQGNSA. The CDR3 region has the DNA TGTGCCAGCAGCGTCGGTCCCGTTAACTATGGCTACACCTTC. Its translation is CASSVGPVNYGYTF. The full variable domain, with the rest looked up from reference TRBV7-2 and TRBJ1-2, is GAGVSQSPSNKVTEKGKDVELRCDPISGHTALYWYRQSLGQGLEFLIYFQGNSAPDKSGLPSDRFSAERTGGSVSTLTIQRTQQEDSAVYLCASSVGPVNYGYTFGSGTRLTVV.

The DNA for the CDR3 is TGTGCCAGCAGCGGCGGGGCCCCGGCGGGGGCTGAAGCTTTCTTT. Translated: CASSGGAPAGAEAFF. V usage is TRBV9 and J usage is TRBJ1-1; tentative D call: TRBD1 (5 bases). The CDR3 sequence is 15 residues long. The germline V and J ends were trimmed by 3 bases and 6 bases, with 18 bases remaining between them. In germline, CDR1 is SGDLS, CDR2 YYNGEE.

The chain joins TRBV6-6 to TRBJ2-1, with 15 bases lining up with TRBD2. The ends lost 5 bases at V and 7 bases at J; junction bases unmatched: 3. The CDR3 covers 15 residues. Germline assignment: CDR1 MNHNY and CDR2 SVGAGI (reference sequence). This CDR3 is CASSRTSGGGNEQFF. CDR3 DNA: TGTGCCAGCAGTCGGACTAGCGGGGGGGGAAATGAGCAGTTCTTC.

The CDR3, as DNA: TGTGCCTGGGGCCACCGGGAGGGAAAGCCCCAGCATTTT. It yields the protein CAWGHREGKPQHF. The chain carries TRBV30 and TRBJ1-5; no clear D gene. Germline assignment: CDR1 GTSNPN and CDR2 SVGIG (reference sequence). V was trimmed by 5 bases and J by 8 bases, leaving 16 bases between them. The CDR3 covers 13 residues.

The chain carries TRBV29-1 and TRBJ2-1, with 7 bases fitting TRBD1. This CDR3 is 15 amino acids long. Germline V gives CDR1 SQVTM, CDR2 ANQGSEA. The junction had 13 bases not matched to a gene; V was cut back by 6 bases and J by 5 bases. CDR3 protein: CSVNLGGTPHNEQFF. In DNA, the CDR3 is TGCAGCGTAAACTTAGGGGGCACCCCCCACAATGAGCAGTTCTTC.

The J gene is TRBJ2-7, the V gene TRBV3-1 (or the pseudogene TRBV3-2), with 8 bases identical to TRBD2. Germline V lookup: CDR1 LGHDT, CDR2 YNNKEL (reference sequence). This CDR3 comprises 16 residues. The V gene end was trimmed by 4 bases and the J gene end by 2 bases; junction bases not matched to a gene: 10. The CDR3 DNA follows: TGTGCCAGCAGCCCCTTCGGGCGGGGGGCGACCTACGAGCAGTACTTC. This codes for CASSPFGRGATYEQYF.

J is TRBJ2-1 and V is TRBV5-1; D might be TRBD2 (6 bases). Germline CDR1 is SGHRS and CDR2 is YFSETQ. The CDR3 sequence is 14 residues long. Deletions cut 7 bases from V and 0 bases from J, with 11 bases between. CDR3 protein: CASQEEGSYNEQFF. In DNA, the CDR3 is TGCGCCAGCCAAGAGGAGGGCTCCTACAATGAGCAGTTCTTC.

CDR3: CASSGGMNTEAFF. The CDR3 region has the DNA TGTGCCAGTTCAGGGGGAATGAACACTGAAGCTTTCTTT. The chain couples TRBV4-2 to TRBJ1-1, with 7 bases matching TRBD1. The CDR3 is 13 residues long. The V segment lost 9 bases and the J segment 0 bases; nucleotides outside the gene matches: 4. Germline values: CDR1 LGHNA, CDR2 YNFKEQ.

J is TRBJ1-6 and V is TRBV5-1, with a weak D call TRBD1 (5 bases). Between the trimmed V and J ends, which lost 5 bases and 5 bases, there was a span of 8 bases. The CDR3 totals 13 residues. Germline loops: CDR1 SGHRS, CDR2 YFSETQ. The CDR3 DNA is TGCGCCAGCAGGGGCAGGGATAATTCACCCCTCCACTTT. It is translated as CASRGRDNSPLHF.

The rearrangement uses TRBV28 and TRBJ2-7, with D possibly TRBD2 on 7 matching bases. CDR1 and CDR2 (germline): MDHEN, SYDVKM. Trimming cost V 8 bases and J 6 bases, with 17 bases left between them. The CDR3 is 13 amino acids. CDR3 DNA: TGTGCCAGCGGGGGGGCAGGGTCGGTCGAGCAGTACTTC. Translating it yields CASGGAGSVEQYF.

This chain's CDR3 is CASSQSWTRASQPQHF. DNA of the CDR3: TGCGCCAGCAGTCAATCGTGGACTCGGGCCAGTCAGCCCCAGCATTTT. The genes are TRBV23-1 and TRBJ1-5, with D hard to call. TRBV23-1 is treated as an ORF (open reading frame) with a function not yet certain. The V and J ends lost 0 bases and 6 bases respectively, with 15 bases between them. There are 16 residues in the CDR3.

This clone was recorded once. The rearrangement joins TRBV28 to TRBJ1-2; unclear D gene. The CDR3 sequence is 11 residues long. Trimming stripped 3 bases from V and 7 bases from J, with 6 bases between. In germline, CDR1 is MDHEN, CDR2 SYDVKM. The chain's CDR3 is CASSFRGGYTF. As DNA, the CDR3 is TGTGCCAGCAGTTTCCGAGGTGGCTACACCTTC.

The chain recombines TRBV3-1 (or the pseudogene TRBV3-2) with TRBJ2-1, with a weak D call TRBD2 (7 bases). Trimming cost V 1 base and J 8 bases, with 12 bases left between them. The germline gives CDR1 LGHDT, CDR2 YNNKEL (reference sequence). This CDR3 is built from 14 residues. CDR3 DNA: TGTGCCAGCAGCCAAGCGGGGGGCCAATATGAGCAGTTCTTC. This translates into CASSQAGGQYEQFF.

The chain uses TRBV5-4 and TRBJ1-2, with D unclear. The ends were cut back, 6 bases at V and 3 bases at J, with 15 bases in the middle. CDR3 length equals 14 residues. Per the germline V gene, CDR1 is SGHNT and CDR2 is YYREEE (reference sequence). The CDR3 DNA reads TGTGCCAGCACCGCCCCAGGTTTGGACTATGGCTACACCTTC. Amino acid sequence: CASTAPGLDYGYTF.

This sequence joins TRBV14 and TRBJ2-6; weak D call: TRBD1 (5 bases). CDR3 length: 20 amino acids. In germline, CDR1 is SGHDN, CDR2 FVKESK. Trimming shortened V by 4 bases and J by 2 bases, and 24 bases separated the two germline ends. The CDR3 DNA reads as TGTGCCAGCAGCCCCTCCCCTACCCAGGGTACCCTTCCTGGGGCCAACGTCCTGACTTTC. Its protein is CASSPSPTQGTLPGANVLTF.

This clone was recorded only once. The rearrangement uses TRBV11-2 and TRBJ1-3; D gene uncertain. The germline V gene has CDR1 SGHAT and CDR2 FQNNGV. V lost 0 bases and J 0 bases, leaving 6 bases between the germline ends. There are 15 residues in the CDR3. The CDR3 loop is CASSLDYSSGNTIYF. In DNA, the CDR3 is TGTGCCAGCAGCTTAGATTACAGCTCTGGAAACACCATATATTTT.